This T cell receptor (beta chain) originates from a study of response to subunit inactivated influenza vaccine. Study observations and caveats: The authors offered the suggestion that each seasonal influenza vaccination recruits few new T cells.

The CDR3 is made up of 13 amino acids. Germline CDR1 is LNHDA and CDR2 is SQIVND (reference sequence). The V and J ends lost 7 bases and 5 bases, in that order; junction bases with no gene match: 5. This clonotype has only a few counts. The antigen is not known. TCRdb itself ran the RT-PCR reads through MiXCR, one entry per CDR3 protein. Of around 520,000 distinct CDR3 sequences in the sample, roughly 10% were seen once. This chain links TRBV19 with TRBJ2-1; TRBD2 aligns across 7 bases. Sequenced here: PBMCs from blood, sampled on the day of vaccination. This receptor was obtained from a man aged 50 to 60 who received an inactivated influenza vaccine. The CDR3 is CASISRGDNEQFF. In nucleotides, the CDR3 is TGTGCCAGTATCAGCCGGGGGGACAATGAGCAGTTCTTC.